The next 12 T cell receptor beta chains were all read from a single sample in a study of CD8 T cell repertoires and HIV-1 epitope variants. For these TCRs, the target antigens are not known. Sequenced by immunoSEQ multiplex PCR; TCRdb stores in-frame clones only, minus some. This table has 4,000 or so clones, 62% appearing once. The sequencing sample was made of cultured CD8+ T cells derived from PBMCs. The receptors originated from a male donor with HIV.

This chain links TRBV28 with TRBJ2-7, with D possibly matching TRBD2 (6 bases). From germline, CDR1 is MDHEN and CDR2 SYDVKM. V lost 3 bases and J 2 bases, leaving 11 bases between the germline ends. CDR3 length: 14 amino acids. For the CDR3, the DNA is TGTGCCAGCAGTTTGGGGACTCCCGCCTACGAGCAGTACTTC. Translating gives CASSLGTPAYEQYF.

This clone was observed a few times. This chain uses TRBV29-1 with TRBJ1-1; D might be TRBD1 (5 bases). CDR1 SQVTM and CDR2 ANQGSEA come from the germline V gene. V was shortened by 7 bases and J by 0 bases, with 15 bases between the two germline ends. The CDR3 is 14 amino acids. This CDR3 is CSASLTDMNTEAFF. DNA for the CDR3: TGCAGCGCATCCCTGACAGATATGAACACTGAAGCTTTCTTT. The whole variable domain, remainder taken from reference TRBV29-1 and TRBJ1-1, is SAVISQKPSRDICQRGTSLTIQCQVDSQVTMMFWYRQQPGQSLTLIATANQGSEATYESGFVIDKFPISRPNLTFSTLTVSNMSPEDSSIYLCSASLTDMNTEAFFGQGTRLTVV.

V and J are TRBV29-1 and TRBJ2-7; D remains ambiguous. Germline V gene data show CDR1 as SQVTM and CDR2 as ANQGSEA. Trimming removed 1 base from V and 0 bases from J, with 10 bases in between. CDR3 size: 14 residues. The CDR3 nucleotides are TGCAGCGTTGAAGTGCCAGGCAGCTCCTACGAGCAGTACTTC. Its translation is CSVEVPGSSYEQYF.

This clone was found a few times. The chain uses TRBV4-1 and TRBJ2-1; D not resolved. Trimming cost V 0 bases and J 2 bases, with 11 bases left between them. The CDR3 is made up of 16 amino acids. The germline V gene encodes CDR1 MGHRA and CDR2 YSYEKL. CDR3 sequence (DNA): TGCGCCAGCAGCCAAGAACCCCGGCCCACCTACAATGAGCAGTTCTTC. It is translated as CASSQEPRPTYNEQFF.

The chain recombines TRBV15 with TRBJ2-7; 11 nucleotides match TRBD1. Germline loops: CDR1 LNHNV, CDR2 YYDKDF (reference sequence). The junction had 5 bases not matched to a gene; V was cut back by 5 bases and J by 2 bases. The CDR3 length is 15 residues. The CDR3, as DNA: TGTGCCACCAGCCCCGGGACAGGGGGAGCCTACGAGCAGTACTTC. Its translation: CATSPGTGGAYEQYF.

The CDR3, as DNA: TGTGCCAGCAGCTTAGTGCCCGAAGCCCCTCACGAGCAGTACTTC. It codes for CASSLVPEAPHEQYF. The gene calls are TRBV7-2 and TRBJ2-7; D not certain. Germline V gene lookup returns CDR1 SGHTA and CDR2 FQGNSA. Deletions cut 1 base from V and 5 bases from J, with 15 bases between. This CDR3 has 15 amino acids.

This sequence joins TRBV10-3 and TRBJ2-5; maybe TRBD1 (6 bases). Germline V CDR1 and CDR2: ENHRY, SYGVKD. CDR3 length: 14 residues. Trimming took 0 bases from V and 4 from J, leaving 9 bases between them. CDR3 nucleotide sequence: TGTGCCATCAGTGAGTCGACGGACAGAGAGACCCAGTACTTC. This codes for CAISESTDRETQYF.

By share of the sample, this clone is large. The rearrangement links TRBV4-3 to TRBJ2-3; D remains unclear. Germline V gene lookup returns CDR1 LGHNA and CDR2 YSLEER. The ends were cut back, 0 bases at V and 6 bases at J, with 16 bases in the middle. The CDR3 has 16 residues. The CDR3 region is CASSQDRPSRADTQYF. Written as DNA, the CDR3 is TGCGCCAGCAGCCAAGACCGGCCCAGTAGGGCGGATACGCAGTATTTT.

The chain combines TRBV29-1 with TRBJ1-1, with D possibly matching TRBD1 (6 bases). Trimming removed 2 bases from V and 3 bases from J, with 13 bases in between. The germline gives CDR1 SQVTM, CDR2 ANQGSEA. The length of the CDR3 is 14 residues. The CDR3 sequence: CSVERGGRDTEAFF. For the CDR3, the DNA is TGCAGCGTTGAAAGGGGGGGCCGGGACACTGAAGCTTTCTTT.

This chain joins TRBV27 and TRBJ1-1; 8 bases match TRBD1. Germline assignment: CDR1 MNHEY and CDR2 SMNVEV (reference sequence). CDR3 length: 16 residues. Trimming took 0 bases from V and 3 from J; bases not matched to a gene: 6. The CDR3 DNA reads as TGTGCCAGCAGTTTATCGTGGACAGGGTGGGACACTGAAGCTTTCTTT. This sequence encodes CASSLSWTGWDTEAFF.

The genes are TRBV4-2 and TRBJ2-1, with 9 bases identical to TRBD1. Germline values: CDR1 LGHNA, CDR2 YNFKEQ. J gave up 6 bases and V 4 bases, and 4 bases lay outside the gene matches. This CDR3 comprises 14 residues. The CDR3 protein is CASSPGTGINEQFF. CDR3 bases: TGTGCCAGCAGCCCCGGGACAGGGATCAATGAGCAGTTCTTC.

The V call is TRBV7-2, the J call TRBJ2-7, with 8 bases aligning to TRBD1. Per germline, CDR1 SGHTA and CDR2 FQGNSA. The CDR3 is made up of 15 amino acids. The V and J ends lost 4 bases and 1 base, in that order; junction bases with no gene match: 6. CDR3 in DNA: TGTGCCAGCAGCTCGCAGGGGGCGCCTTCCTACGAGCAGTACTTC. Its translation is CASSSQGAPSYEQYF. Complete variable domain (other parts from reference TRBV7-2 and TRBJ2-7): GAGVSQSPSNKVTEKGKDVELRCDPISGHTALYWYRQSLGQGLEFLIYFQGNSAPDKSGLPSDRFSAERTGGSVSTLTIQRTQQEDSAVYLCASSSQGAPSYEQYFGPGTRLTVT.